This record looks at one T cell receptor (beta chain) sequence and its context. The data belong to a study of blood T cell repertoires in COVID-19. Study summary: The study drew acute and convalescent COVID-19 samples from the United States, Italy and Spain.

Trimming removed 7 bases from V and 2 bases from J; junction bases left unmatched: 5. Germline CDR1 and CDR2: MNHEY and SVGAGI. CDR3 length: 15 residues. In the study's own analysis: For nucleated cells, counts were estimated from reference gene primer amplification. Only in-frame clones appear in the TCRdb table, and some are missing; sequencing was by immunoSEQ multiplex PCR. That table is the source of V, J and clone size, and D and trimming were worked out from the DNA. The sample has 40,000 to 50,000 clones, roughly 87% seen once; the top ten hold around 6.2%. This TCR came from a human donor in a cohort sampled during active COVID-19. Sequencing used peripheral blood. The chain recombines TRBV6-5 with TRBJ2-3, with 11 bases lining up with TRBD2. This chain's CDR3 is CASKLAGDHTDTQYF. In DNA, the CDR3 is TGTGCCAGCAAACTAGCGGGAGATCACACAGATACGCAGTATTTT.